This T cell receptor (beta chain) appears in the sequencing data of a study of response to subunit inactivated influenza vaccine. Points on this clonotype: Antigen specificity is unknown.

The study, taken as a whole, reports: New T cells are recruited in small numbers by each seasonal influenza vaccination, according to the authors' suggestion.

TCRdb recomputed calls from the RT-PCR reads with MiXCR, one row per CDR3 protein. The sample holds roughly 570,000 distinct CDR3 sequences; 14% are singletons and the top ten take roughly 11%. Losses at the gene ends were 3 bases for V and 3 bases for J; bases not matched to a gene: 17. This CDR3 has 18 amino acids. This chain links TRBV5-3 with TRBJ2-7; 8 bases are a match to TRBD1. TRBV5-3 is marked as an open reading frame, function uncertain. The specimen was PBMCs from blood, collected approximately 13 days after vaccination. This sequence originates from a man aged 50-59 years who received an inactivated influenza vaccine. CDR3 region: CARSYGTGAYSPFYEQYF. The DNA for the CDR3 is TGTGCCAGAAGCTACGGGACAGGCGCCTATTCTCCATTCTACGAGCAGTACTTC.